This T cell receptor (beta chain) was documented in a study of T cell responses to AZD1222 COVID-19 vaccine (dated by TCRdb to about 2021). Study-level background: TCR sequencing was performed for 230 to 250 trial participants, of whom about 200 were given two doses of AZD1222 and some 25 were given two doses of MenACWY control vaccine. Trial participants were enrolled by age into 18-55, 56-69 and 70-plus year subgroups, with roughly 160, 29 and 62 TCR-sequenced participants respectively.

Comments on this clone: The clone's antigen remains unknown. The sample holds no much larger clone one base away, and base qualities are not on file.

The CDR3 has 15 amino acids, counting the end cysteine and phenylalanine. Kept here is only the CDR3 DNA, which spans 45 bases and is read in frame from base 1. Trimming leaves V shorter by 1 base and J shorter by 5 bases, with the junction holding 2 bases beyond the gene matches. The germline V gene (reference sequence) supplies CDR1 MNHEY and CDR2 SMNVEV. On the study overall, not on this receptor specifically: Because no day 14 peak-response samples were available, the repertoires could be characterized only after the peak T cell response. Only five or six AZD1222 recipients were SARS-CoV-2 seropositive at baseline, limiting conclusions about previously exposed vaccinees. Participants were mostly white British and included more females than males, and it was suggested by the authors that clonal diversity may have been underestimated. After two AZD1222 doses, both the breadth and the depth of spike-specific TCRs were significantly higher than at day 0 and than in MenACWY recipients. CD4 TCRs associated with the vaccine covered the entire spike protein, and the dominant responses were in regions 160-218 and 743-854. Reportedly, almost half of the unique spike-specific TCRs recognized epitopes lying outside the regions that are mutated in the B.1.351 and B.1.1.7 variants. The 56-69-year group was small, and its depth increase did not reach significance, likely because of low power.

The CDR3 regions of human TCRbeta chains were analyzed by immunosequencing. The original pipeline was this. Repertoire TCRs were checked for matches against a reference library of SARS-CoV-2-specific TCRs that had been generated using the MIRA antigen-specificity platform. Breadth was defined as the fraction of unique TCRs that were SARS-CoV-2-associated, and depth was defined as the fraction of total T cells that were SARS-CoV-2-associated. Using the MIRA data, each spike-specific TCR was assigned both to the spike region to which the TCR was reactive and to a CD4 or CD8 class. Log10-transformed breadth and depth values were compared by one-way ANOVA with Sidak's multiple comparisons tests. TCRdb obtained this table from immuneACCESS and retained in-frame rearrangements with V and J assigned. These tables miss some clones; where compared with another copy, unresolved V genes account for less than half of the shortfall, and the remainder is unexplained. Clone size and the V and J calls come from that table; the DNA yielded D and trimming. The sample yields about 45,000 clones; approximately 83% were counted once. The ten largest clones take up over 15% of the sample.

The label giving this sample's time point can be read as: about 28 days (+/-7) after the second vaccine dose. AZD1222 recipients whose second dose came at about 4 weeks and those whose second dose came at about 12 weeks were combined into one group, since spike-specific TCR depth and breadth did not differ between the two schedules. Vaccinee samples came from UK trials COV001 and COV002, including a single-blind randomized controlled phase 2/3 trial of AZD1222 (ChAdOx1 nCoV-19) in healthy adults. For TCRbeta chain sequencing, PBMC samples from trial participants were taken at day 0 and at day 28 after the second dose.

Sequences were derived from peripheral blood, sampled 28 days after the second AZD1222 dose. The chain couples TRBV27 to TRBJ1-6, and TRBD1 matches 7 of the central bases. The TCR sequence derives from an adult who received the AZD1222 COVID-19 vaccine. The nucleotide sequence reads TGTGCCAGCAGTTTATTCGGGACAGATAATTCACCCCTCCACTTT. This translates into CASSLFGTDNSPLHF.